One sample yielded the 31 T cell receptor beta chains listed below, sequenced in a study of CD8 T cells in ankylosing spondylitis. MiXCR, applied by TCRdb to the 5' RACE reads, yields one record per CDR3 protein. The sample lists under 200,000 distinct CDR3 sequences, roughly 12% occurring once. The sequencing sample was made of blood, either unsorted or a sorted T cell fraction (not recorded which). These TCRs come from a male donor with ankylosing spondylitis or in good health (not recorded which).

This clonotype was observed at least ten times. The gene calls are TRBV5-1 and TRBJ2-2; TRBD1 matches 10 bases. Germline V CDR1 and CDR2: SGHRS, YFSETQ. V lost 1 base and J lost 7; bases outside the gene matches: 7. This CDR3 has 16 residues. In DNA, the CDR3 is TGCGCCAGCAGCTTGTTTGGGACAGGGGCGAGCGGGGAGCTGTTTTTT. This encodes CASSLFGTGASGELFF.

This clonotype came up many times. The chain has TRBV27 and TRBJ2-7; TRBD2 might be the D (5 bases). The CDR3 covers 14 residues. Per the germline V gene, CDR1 is MNHEY and CDR2 is SMNVEV (reference sequence). V lost 3 bases, J lost 0 bases, and 9 bases lay in between. In DNA form, the CDR3 reads TGTGCCAGCAGTTTTATCGGGGTCTCCTACGAGCAGTACTTC. Residues: CASSFIGVSYEQYF.

The table lists this clonotype with many counts. The chain links TRBV20-1 to TRBJ2-5; 13 positions match TRBD2. Trimming removed 2 bases from V and 1 base from J; junction bases left unmatched: 4. Per germline, CDR1 DFQATT and CDR2 SNEGSKA (reference sequence). CDR3 size: 16 residues. The CDR3 protein is CSARRGLAGAQETQYF. CDR3 coding DNA: TGCAGTGCTAGACGAGGACTAGCGGGAGCCCAAGAGACCCAGTACTTC.

This clonotype was observed a few times. The chain carries TRBV16 and TRBJ1-2, with a weak D call TRBD1 (5 bases). V lost 2 bases and J 5 bases, leaving 12 bases between the germline ends. This CDR3 is built from 14 residues. Per the germline V gene, CDR1 is KGHSY and CDR2 is FQNENV. The CDR3, as DNA: TGTGCCAGCAGCCAAATAATTAGACAGTATGGCTACACCTTC. This translates into CASSQIIRQYGYTF.

This clonotype was counted ten times or more. The rearrangement joins TRBV10-3 to TRBJ2-5, with TRBD1 matching over 7 bases. V lost 5 bases, J lost 5 bases, and 8 bases stayed unmatched. Per germline, CDR1 ENHRY and CDR2 SYGVKD. The CDR3 is 14 amino acids. CDR3 sequence (DNA): TGTGCCATCAGTCCACAGGGGCCGGCTGAGACCCAGTACTTC. It translates to CAISPQGPAETQYF.

The rearrangement uses TRBV6-2 or TRBV6-3 and TRBJ2-7, with D tentatively TRBD2 (6 bases). CDR1 MNHEY and CDR2 SVGEGT come from the germline V gene. The CDR3 contains 11 residues. V lost 10 bases and J lost 6, with 13 bases in between. In DNA form, the CDR3 reads TGTGCCACCTTGCAGGGAGGCGAGCAGTACTTC. Amino acids: CATLQGGEQYF.

This clonotype appeared many times. J is TRBJ2-5 and V is TRBV27; tentative D call: TRBD2 (6 bases). CDR1 MNHEY and CDR2 SMNVEV come from the germline V gene (reference sequence). The CDR3 totals 15 residues. Trimming left V 4 bases short and J 2 bases short, with 14 bases between. CDR3 bases: TGTGCCAGCAGTTCTCGGGACTGGGAGCAAGAGACCCAGTACTTC. It encodes CASSSRDWEQETQYF.

This chain links TRBV5-1 with TRBJ2-3; TRBD2 is a possible D gene (6 bases). Germline lookup yields CDR1 SGHRS and CDR2 YFSETQ. This CDR3 is built from 17 residues. V dropped 1 base and J dropped 3 bases, with 18 bases sitting between them. In DNA form, the CDR3 reads TGCGCCAGCAGCTTGTTGGCGGGGAATATAGGAACAGATACGCAGTATTTT. Protein sequence: CASSLLAGNIGTDTQYF.

This chain connects TRBV5-1 to TRBJ2-3; D perhaps matches TRBD2 (6 bases). The V gene's germline CDR1 is SGHRS and CDR2 YFSETQ. The CDR3 covers 15 residues. The ends were cut back, 0 bases at V and 1 base at J, with 9 bases in the middle. The CDR3 region has the DNA TGCGCCAGCAGCTTGGTAGCGGACCGCACAGATACGCAGTATTTT. It yields the protein CASSLVADRTDTQYF. Supplemented by reference TRBV5-1 and TRBJ2-3, the full variable domain reads KAGVTQTPRYLIKTRGQQVTLSCSPISGHRSVSWYQQTPGQGLQFLFEYFSETQRNKGNFPGRFSGRQFSNSRSEMNVSTLELGDSALYLCASSLVADRTDTQYFGPGTRLTVL.

This clonotype has ten or more counts. The CDR3 is CAISESRAGENEQFF. The DNA for the CDR3 is TGTGCCATCAGTGAGTCGAGGGCAGGGGAGAATGAGCAGTTCTTC. This rearrangement joins TRBV10-3 to TRBJ2-1, with D possibly matching TRBD1 (6 bases). The CDR3 runs to 15 residues. CDR1 is ENHRY and CDR2 is SYGVKD in the germline V gene. V was pared by 0 bases and J by 7 bases, with 13 bases between.

This clonotype has a count of ten or more. V usage is TRBV20-1 and J usage is TRBJ2-7; 10 bases agree with TRBD2. Germline V gene sequence: CDR1 DFQATT, CDR2 SNEGSKA (reference sequence). The CDR3 consists of 15 residues. V lost 0 bases to trimming and J lost 2 bases; unmatched junction nucleotides: 4. The CDR3 DNA reads TGCAGTGCTAGAGATTTAACTAGCGGGGCCTACGAGCAGTACTTC. Its translation: CSARDLTSGAYEQYF.

This clonotype was detected many times. The rearrangement joins TRBV21-1 to TRBJ2-3; the table's D call TRBD1 went unverified against the DNA. TRBV21-1 counts as a pseudogene. This CDR3 spans 11 amino acids. This CDR3 is CASSKNPWLYF. CDR3 bases: TGTGCCAGCAGCAAAAATCCCTGGTTGTATTTT.

The V call is TRBV27, the J call TRBJ2-7; D is uncertain. The CDR3 runs 11 residues. The V end was cut by 8 bases, the J end by 7 bases, with 12 bases between. The V gene's germline CDR1 is MNHEY and CDR2 SMNVEV (reference sequence). This CDR3 reads CASGLYREQYF. The CDR3 region has the DNA TGTGCCAGCGGCCTTTATAGGGAGCAGTACTTC.

This clonotype came up a few times. V usage is TRBV7-2 and J usage is TRBJ2-1, with D maybe TRBD1 (5 bases). Germline V lookup: CDR1 SGHTA, CDR2 FQGNSA. This CDR3 comprises 15 residues. Trimming took 5 bases from V and 4 from J, leaving 15 bases between them. The chain's CDR3 is CASSLGVRGYNEQFF. The CDR3 DNA reads as TGTGCCAGCAGCCTAGGGGTAAGGGGTTACAATGAGCAGTTCTTC.

Concerning this clonotype: A much bigger clone sits one base away, suggesting this may be a read error. V gene TRBV29-1 combines with J gene TRBJ1-2, with 9 bases lining up with TRBD1. Germline V lookup: CDR1 SQVTM, CDR2 ANQGSEA. V shed 8 bases and J 5 bases; nucleotides not matched to a gene: 9. The CDR3 extends over 13 amino acids. The CDR3 coding sequence is TGCAGCACAATTGGACAGGGGAGATATGGCTACACCTTC. Protein sequence: CSTIGQGRYGYTF.

This clonotype was observed a handful of times. This CDR3 is CSARDPLNTEAFF. CDR3 DNA: TGCAGTGCTAGAGATCCCCTGAACACTGAAGCTTTCTTT. The rearrangement uses TRBV20-1 and TRBJ1-1; D gene unclear. Per the germline V gene, CDR1 is DFQATT and CDR2 is SNEGSKA (reference sequence). This CDR3 has 13 amino acids. V dropped 0 bases and J dropped 0 bases, with 5 bases sitting between them.

This clonotype occurred a few times. The genes are TRBV18 and TRBJ2-1; 11 nucleotides agree with TRBD2. In germline, CDR1 is KGHSH, CDR2 LQKENI. The CDR3 loop spans 16 amino acids. With V trimmed by 4 bases and J by 1 base, 3 bases remained unmatched. The CDR3 protein is CASSHSGRGSYNEQFF. In nucleotides, the CDR3 is TGTGCCAGCTCACATAGCGGGAGGGGGTCCTACAATGAGCAGTTCTTC.

This clonotype was detected once. The chain is built from TRBV7-9 and TRBJ1-1; possible D gene TRBD1, 5 bases. Germline V lookup: CDR1 SEHNR, CDR2 FQNEAQ (reference sequence). V lost 4 bases, J lost 10 bases, and 13 bases lay in between. The CDR3 covers 12 residues. This CDR3 reads CASSSDTGGAFF. CDR3 coding DNA: TGTGCCAGCAGCTCGGACACCGGAGGAGCTTTCTTT.

This clonotype appeared many times. The rearrangement joins TRBV20-1 to TRBJ1-1; 7 nucleotides line up with TRBD1. The CDR3 has 15 amino acids. CDR1 is DFQATT and CDR2 is SNEGSKA in the germline V gene (reference sequence). Trimming at V came to 6 bases and at J to 6 bases, leaving 16 bases not matched to a gene. DNA for the CDR3: TGCAGTGCGGAATCCCCGGGACAGAGCCCATCTGAAGCTTTCTTT. It encodes CSAESPGQSPSEAFF.

Regarding this clonotype: A much larger clone lies a single base off, so this may be a read error. The chain uses TRBV20-1 and TRBJ2-1; weak D call: TRBD2 (5 bases). Germline V gene lookup returns CDR1 DFQATT and CDR2 SNEGSKA (reference sequence). Trimming stripped 3 bases from V and 2 bases from J, with 14 bases between. The CDR3 is 15 amino acids. The CDR3 DNA reads TGCAGTGCTAGTAATGTGCCAGCGGCCTACAATGAGCAGTTCTTC. Its translation is CSASNVPAAYNEQFF.

This clonotype was seen ten or more times. V gene TRBV2 combines with J gene TRBJ2-2; D uncertain. CDR1 is SNHLY, CDR2 FYNNEI, per germline. Deletions cut 4 bases from V and 1 base from J, with 4 bases between. The CDR3 is 13 amino acids. This chain's CDR3 is CASSGRNTGELFF. CDR3 coding DNA: TGTGCCAGCAGTGGGCGGAACACCGGGGAGCTGTTTTTT.

This clonotype appeared once. This chain connects TRBV30 to TRBJ2-1; tentative D call: TRBD2 (6 bases). The CDR3 has 15 amino acids. V shed 8 bases and J shed 0 bases, with 17 bases lying between them. Germline V lookup: CDR1 GTSNPN, CDR2 SVGIG (reference sequence). The CDR3 DNA reads as TGTGCCAGCCAATCTAGCGACAGCTCCTACAATGAGCAGTTCTTC. This sequence encodes CASQSSDSSYNEQFF.

This clonotype showed up just a few times. This chain uses TRBV20-1 with TRBJ1-2; the match to TRBD1 covers 8 bases. CDR1 DFQATT and CDR2 SNEGSKA come from the germline V gene (reference sequence). The CDR3 spans 13 residues. J lost 8 bases, V lost 5 bases, and 10 bases had no gene match. CDR3 sequence reads: CSAVDRVTIGYTF. As DNA, the CDR3 is TGCAGTGCTGTGGACAGGGTGACTATCGGCTACACCTTC.

This clonotype was counted only a few times. The chain carries TRBV10-3 and TRBJ2-6, with D maybe TRBD1 (6 bases). Germline V CDR1 and CDR2: ENHRY, SYGVKD. CDR3 length equals 13 residues. V was shortened by 2 bases and J by 12 bases, with 11 bases between the two germline ends. CDR3 DNA: TGTGCCATCAGTGAGGGGACACGGAGCGTCCTGACTTTC. Amino acids: CAISEGTRSVLTF.

The rearrangement links TRBV29-1 to TRBJ1-1; no firm D call. V was trimmed by 4 bases and J by 0 bases, leaving 12 bases between them. The CDR3 extends over 14 amino acids. CDR1 and CDR2 (germline): SQVTM, ANQGSEA. The CDR3 region has the DNA TGCAGCGTTGGGTTGGCAGGCATGAACACTGAAGCTTTCTTT. Protein: CSVGLAGMNTEAFF.

This clonotype appeared many times. The chain uses TRBV6-1 and TRBJ1-1, with D possibly matching TRBD1 (6 bases). The CDR3 extends over 12 amino acids. In germline, CDR1 is MNHNS, CDR2 SASEGT. The germline V and J ends were trimmed by 4 bases and 10 bases, with 13 bases remaining between them. CDR3 in amino acids: CASSANRERAFF. For the CDR3, the DNA is TGTGCCAGCAGTGCAAACAGGGAACGAGCTTTCTTT.

This clonotype was recorded at least ten times. This sequence joins TRBV5-1 and TRBJ2-7; D may correspond to TRBD1 or TRBD2 (5 bases each). V lost 0 bases and J 7 bases, leaving 11 bases between the germline ends. The CDR3 has 13 residues. Looked up from germline, CDR1 is SGHRS and CDR2 is YFSETQ. The CDR3 sequence: CASSLGDVWEQYF. CDR3 nucleotides: TGCGCCAGCAGCTTGGGGGACGTTTGGGAGCAGTACTTC.

This rearrangement joins TRBV20-1 to TRBJ1-2, with no clear D. CDR1 and CDR2 from the germline V gene are DFQATT and SNEGSKA (reference sequence). CDR3 length: 14 amino acids. Between the trimmed V and J ends, which lost 4 bases and 5 bases, there was a span of 17 bases. The CDR3 region is CSAMGGSNPYGYTF. The CDR3 DNA reads TGCAGTGCTATGGGAGGGTCCAACCCTTATGGCTACACCTTC.

This clonotype was found many times. V is TRBV5-1 and J is TRBJ2-7, with D possibly being TRBD1 (6 bases). Germline lookup yields CDR1 SGHRS and CDR2 YFSETQ. The V end lost 0 bases, the J end lost 2 bases, and 9 bases lay between the germline ends. CDR3 length: 14 residues. In DNA, the CDR3 is TGCGCCAGCAGCTTGGTACAGGGTCCCTACGAGCAGTACTTC. Translating gives CASSLVQGPYEQYF.

This clonotype has only a few counts. The chain uses TRBV27 and TRBJ2-5; either TRBD1 or TRBD2 may fit D (5 bases each). This CDR3 spans 15 amino acids. Trimming shortened V by 3 bases and J by 5 bases, and 16 bases separated the two germline ends. The germline V gene encodes CDR1 MNHEY and CDR2 SMNVEV (reference sequence). This CDR3 is CASSLNSRWGETQYF. The CDR3 region has the DNA TGTGCCAGCAGTTTGAATAGTAGGTGGGGGGAGACCCAGTACTTC.

This clonotype has a handful of counts. The chain uses TRBV18 and TRBJ1-5, with 8 positions matching TRBD1. The V and J ends lost 4 bases and 3 bases, in that order; junction bases with no gene match: 5. The CDR3 is 15 amino acids. The germline V gene has CDR1 KGHSH and CDR2 LQKENI. The CDR3 nucleotides are TGTGCCAGCTCACACCGGACAGGGAACAATCAGCCCCAGCATTTT. This encodes CASSHRTGNNQPQHF.